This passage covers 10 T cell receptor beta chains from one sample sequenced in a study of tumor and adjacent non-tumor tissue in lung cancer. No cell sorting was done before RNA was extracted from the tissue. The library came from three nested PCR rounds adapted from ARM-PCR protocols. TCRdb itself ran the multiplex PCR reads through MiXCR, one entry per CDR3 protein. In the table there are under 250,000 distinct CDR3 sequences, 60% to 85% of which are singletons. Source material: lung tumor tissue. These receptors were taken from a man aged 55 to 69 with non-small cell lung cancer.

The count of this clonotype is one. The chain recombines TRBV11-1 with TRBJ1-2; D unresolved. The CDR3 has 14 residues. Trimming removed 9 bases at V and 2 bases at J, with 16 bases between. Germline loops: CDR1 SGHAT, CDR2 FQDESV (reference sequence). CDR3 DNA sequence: TGTGCCAGTATCCCTAACAGCGAAAACTATGGCTACACCTTC. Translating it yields CASIPNSENYGYTF.

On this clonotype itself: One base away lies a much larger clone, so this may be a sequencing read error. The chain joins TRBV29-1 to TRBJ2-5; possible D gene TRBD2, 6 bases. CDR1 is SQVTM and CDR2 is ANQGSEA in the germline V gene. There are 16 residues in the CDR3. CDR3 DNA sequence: TGCAGGGTTGAGGATCGTAGCGGAGGGTACCAAGAGACCCAGTACTTC. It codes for CRVEDRSGGYQETQYF.

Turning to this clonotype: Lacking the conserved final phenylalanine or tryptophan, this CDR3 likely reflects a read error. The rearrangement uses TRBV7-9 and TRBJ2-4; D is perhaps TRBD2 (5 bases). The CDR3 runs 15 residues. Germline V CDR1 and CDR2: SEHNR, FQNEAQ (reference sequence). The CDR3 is CVNSFGDVAKNIQYL. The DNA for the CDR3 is TGTGTCAACAGCTTCGGGGATGTAGCCAAAAACATTCAGTACTTA.

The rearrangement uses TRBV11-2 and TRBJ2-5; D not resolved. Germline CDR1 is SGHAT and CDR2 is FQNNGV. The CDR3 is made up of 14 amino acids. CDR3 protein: CANSPATEQETQYF. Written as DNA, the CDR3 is TGTGCAAACAGCCCCGCGACGGAGCAAGAGACCCAGTACTTC.

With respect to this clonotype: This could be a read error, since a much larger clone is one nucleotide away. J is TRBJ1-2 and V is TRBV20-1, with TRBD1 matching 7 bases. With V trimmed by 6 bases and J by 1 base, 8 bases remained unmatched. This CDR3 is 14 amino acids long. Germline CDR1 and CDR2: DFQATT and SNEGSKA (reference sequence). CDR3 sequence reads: CSAPEGADNYGYTF. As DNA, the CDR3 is TGCAGTGCCCCCGAGGGGGCCGATAACTATGGCTACACCTTC.

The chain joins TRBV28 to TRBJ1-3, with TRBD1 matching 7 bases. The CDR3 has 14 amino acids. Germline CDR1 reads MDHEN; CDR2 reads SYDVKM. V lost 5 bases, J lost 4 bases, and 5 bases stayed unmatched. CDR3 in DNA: TGTGCCAGCAGTACGACAGGGCGAGGAAACACCATATATTTT. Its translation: CASSTTGRGNTIYF.

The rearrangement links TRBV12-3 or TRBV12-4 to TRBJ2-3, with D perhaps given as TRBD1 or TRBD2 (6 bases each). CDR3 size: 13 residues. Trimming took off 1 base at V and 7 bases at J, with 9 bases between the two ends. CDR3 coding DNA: TGTGCCAGCAGTTTAGGGGGGGCAAATACGCAGTATTTT. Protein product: CASSLGGANTQYF.

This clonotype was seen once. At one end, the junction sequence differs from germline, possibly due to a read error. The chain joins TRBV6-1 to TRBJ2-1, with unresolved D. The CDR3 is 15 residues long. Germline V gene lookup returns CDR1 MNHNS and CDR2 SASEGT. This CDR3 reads CASSEYLSPYNKQFF. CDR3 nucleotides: TGTGCCAGCAGCGAATATTTGAGCCCCTACAATAAGCAGTTCTTC.

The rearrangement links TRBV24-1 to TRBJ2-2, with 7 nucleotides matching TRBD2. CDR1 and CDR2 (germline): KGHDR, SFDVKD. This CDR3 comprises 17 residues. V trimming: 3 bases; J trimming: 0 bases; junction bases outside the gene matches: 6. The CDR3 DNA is TGTGCCACCAGTGATCCAGAGGCGGGGGCGAACACCGGGGAGCTGTTTTTT. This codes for CATSDPEAGANTGELFF.

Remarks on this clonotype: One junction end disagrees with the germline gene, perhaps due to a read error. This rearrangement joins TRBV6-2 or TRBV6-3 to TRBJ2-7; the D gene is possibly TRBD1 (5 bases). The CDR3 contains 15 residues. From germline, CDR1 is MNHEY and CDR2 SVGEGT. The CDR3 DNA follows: TGTGCCAGCAAGACCGTGACAGTGGGGTTCTACGAGGAGTACTTC. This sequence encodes CASKTVTVGFYEEYF.